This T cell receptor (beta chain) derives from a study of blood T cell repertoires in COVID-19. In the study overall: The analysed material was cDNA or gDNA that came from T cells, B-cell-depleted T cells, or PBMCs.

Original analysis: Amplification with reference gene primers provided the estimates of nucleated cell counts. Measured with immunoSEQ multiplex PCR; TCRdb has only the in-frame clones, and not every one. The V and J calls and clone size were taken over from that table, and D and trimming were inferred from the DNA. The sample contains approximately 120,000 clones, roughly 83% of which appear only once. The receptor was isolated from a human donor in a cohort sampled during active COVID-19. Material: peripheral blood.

The CDR3: CSVEVDSPGYTF. The CDR3 nucleotides are TGCAGCGTTGAAGTGGACAGTCCGGGCTACACCTTC. The V call is TRBV29-1, the J call TRBJ1-2, with a tentative D call TRBD1 (6 bases). Germline CDR1 SQVTM, CDR2 ANQGSEA. The V end lost 1 base, the J end lost 8 bases, and 11 bases lay between the germline ends. The CDR3 has 12 residues.